This TCR beta chain was sequenced in a study of T cells in Graves' hyperthyroidism and ophthalmopathy. Details on this clonotype: What it binds is not known.

RNA transcripts were the template for amplifying TCR beta CDR3 regions. TCR CDR3 regions were first amplified by RT-PCR with HTBI primers. TCRdb reprocessed the multiplex PCR reads via MiXCR and lists one record per CDR3 protein. This repertoire shows about 200,000 distinct CDR3 sequences, around 17% found once; its top ten account for roughly 55%. The J segment lost 6 bases and the V segment lost 8 bases, leaving 10 bases of the junction unmatched. The length of the CDR3 is 14 residues. Per germline, CDR1 LNHDA and CDR2 SQIVND (reference sequence). For Graves' hyperthyroidism to be stable, ophthalmopathy could not progress within 18 months. Patients were aged 18 to 65, had disease duration under 2 months, and had newly diagnosed hyperthyroidism. Clinical symptoms, serum thyroxine and TRAb, thyroid ultrasound and orbital computed tomography were used for the diagnoses. Regarding the study as a whole: In the blood, most expanded thyroid clonotypes above 0.001 appeared as well.

Input material: blood. V is TRBV19 and J is TRBJ2-3, with 8 bases identical to TRBD2. This sequence was found in a woman aged 45 to 65 with Graves' hyperthyroidism. CDR3 sequence: CASWGGRSWDTQYF. CDR3 coding DNA: TGTGCCAGTTGGGGCGGGAGGAGTTGGGATACGCAGTATTTT.